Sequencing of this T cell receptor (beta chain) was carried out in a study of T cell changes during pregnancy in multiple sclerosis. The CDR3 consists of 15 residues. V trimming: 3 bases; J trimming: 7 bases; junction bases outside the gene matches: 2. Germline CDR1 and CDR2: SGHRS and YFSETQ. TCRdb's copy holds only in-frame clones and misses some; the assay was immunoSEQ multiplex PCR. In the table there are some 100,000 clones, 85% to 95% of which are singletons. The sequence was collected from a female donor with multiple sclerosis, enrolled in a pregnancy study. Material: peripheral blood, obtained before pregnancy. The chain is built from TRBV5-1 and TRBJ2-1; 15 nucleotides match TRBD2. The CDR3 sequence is CASSWTSGRGNEQFF. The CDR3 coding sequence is TGCGCCAGCAGCTGGACTAGCGGGAGGGGGAATGAGCAGTTCTTC.